This T cell receptor (beta chain) was retrieved from a study of CD8 T cells in Susac syndrome. Peripheral blood CD8+ and CD4+ T cells were profiled by TCR beta sequencing. The ends lost 6 bases at V and 4 bases at J; junction bases unmatched: 5. CDR3 length: 13 amino acids. Germline CDR1 is DFQATT and CDR2 is SNEGSKA (reference sequence). Study findings and constraints: The number of individuals included in the study's TCR sequencing and HLA analysis was acknowledged as relatively small.

As to this clonotype: Its cognate antigen is unknown.

Random hexamers were used to reverse transcribe the RNA input (roughly 0.5 to 1 ug). TCR beta CDR3 was amplified by immunoSEQ multiplex PCR. This amplification extended across 54 Vbeta and 13 Jbeta segments. MiXCR, applied by TCRdb to the immunoSEQ multiplex PCR reads, yields one record per CDR3 protein. The sample has roughly 200,000 distinct CDR3 sequences; about 95% are singletons. Sequences were obtained from CD4+ T cells from PBMCs. The source is a human donor in good health. The rearrangement uses TRBV20-1 and TRBJ2-1, with TRBD1 identical over 8 bases. The CDR3 sequence: CSAWTGTYNEQFF. The DNA of the CDR3 is TGCAGTGCCTGGACAGGGACTTACAATGAGCAGTTCTTC.